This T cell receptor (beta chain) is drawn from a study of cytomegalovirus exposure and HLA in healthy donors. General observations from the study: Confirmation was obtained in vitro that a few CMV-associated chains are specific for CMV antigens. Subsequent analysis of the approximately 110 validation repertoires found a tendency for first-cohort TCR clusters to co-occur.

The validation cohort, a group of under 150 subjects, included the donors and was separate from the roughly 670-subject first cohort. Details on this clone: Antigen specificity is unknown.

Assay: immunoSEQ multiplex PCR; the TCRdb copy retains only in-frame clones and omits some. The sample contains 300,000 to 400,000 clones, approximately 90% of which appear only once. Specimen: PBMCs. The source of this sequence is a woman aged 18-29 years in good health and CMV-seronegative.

The CDR3 reads CASSSGEGVYQPQHF. In nucleotides, the CDR3 is TGTGCCAGCTCATCAGGGGAGGGTGTATATCAGCCCCAGCATTTT. This chain links TRBV18 with TRBJ1-5; weak D call: TRBD1 (6 bases). Germline CDR1 KGHSH, CDR2 LQKENI. The germline V and J ends were trimmed by 5 bases and 5 bases, with 16 bases remaining between them. This CDR3 has 15 amino acids.